This T cell receptor (beta chain) was obtained from a study of blood T cell repertoires in COVID-19. About the study: Sources were T cells, B-cell-depleted T cells, or PBMCs; the material itself was cDNA or gDNA.

Participants, about 18 to 90 years old, spanned under 30 US areas. Participant-reported clinical history was the basis for cohort assignment. Authors' methods: Cell counts per sample came from amplifying reference gene primers. Measured with immunoSEQ multiplex PCR; TCRdb has only the in-frame clones, and not every one. The V and J calls and the clone size are those of that table, but D and trimming were determined from the DNA. The sample yields roughly 280,000 clones, around 89% seen once. The CDR3 has 13 residues. V was clipped by 5 bases and J by 2 bases; unmatched bases: 1. Per the germline V gene, CDR1 is SGHTA and CDR2 is FQGTGA.

The J gene is TRBJ2-3, the V gene TRBV7-3; 7 bases fit TRBD2. This sequence was found in a woman in her 30s with acute COVID-19. The specimen was PBMCs or T cells enriched from blood (not recorded which). Here the CDR3 DNA reads TGTGCCAGCAGCCGGGACTACACAGATACGCAGTATTTT. Translating gives CASSRDYTDTQYF.